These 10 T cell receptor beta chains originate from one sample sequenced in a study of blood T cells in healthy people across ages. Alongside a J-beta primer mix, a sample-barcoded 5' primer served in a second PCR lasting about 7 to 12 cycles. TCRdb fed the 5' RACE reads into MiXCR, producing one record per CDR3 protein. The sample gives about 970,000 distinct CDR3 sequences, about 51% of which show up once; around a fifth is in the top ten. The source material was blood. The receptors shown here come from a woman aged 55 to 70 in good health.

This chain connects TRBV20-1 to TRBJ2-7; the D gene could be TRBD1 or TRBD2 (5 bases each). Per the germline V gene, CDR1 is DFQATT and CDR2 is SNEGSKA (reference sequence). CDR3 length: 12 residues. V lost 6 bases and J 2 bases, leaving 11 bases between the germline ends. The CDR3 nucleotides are TGCAGTGCAAGTCGAGGGGCCTACGAGCAGTACTTC. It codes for CSASRGAYEQYF.

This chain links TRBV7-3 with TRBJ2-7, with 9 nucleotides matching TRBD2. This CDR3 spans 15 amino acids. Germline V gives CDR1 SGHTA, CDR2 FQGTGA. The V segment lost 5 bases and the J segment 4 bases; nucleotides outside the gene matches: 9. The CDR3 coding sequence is TGTGCCAGCAGCCGAGACAGTAGCGGGAGTTACGAGCAGTACTTC. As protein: CASSRDSSGSYEQYF. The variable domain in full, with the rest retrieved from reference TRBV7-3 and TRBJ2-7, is GAGVSQTPSNKVTEKGKYVELRCDPISGHTALYWYRQSLGQGPEFLIYFQGTGAADDSGLPNDRFFAVRPEGSVSTLKIQRTERGDSAVYLCASSRDSSGSYEQYFGPGTRLTVT.

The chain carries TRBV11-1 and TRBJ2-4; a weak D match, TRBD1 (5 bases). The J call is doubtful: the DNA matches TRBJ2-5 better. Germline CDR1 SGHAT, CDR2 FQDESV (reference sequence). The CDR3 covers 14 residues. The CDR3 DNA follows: TGTGCCAGCAGCTCCTACGACAGCCAAGAGACCCAGTACTTC. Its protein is CASSSYDSQETQYF.

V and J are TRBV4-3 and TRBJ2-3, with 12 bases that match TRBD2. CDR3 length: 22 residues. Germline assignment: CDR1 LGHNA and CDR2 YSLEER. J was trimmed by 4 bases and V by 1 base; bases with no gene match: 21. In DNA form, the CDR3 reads TGCGCCAGCAGCCAAGTGCGGATACGGATCAGACCACTAGCGGGAGGAGCAGATACGCAGTATTTT. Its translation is CASSQVRIRIRPLAGGADTQYF.

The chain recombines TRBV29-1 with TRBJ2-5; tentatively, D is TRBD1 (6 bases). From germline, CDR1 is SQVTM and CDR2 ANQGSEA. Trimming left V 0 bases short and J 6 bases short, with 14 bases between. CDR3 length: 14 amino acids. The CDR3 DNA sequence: TGCAGCGTTGAAGATAGCCTCAGGGGAAAGACCCAGTACTTC. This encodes CSVEDSLRGKTQYF.

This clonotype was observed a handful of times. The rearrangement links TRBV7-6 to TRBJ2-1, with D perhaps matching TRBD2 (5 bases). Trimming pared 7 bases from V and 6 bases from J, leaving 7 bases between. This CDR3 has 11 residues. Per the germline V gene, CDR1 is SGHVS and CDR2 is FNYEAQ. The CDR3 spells CASIRGNEQFF. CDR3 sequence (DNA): TGTGCCAGCATTCGGGGCAATGAGCAGTTCTTC.

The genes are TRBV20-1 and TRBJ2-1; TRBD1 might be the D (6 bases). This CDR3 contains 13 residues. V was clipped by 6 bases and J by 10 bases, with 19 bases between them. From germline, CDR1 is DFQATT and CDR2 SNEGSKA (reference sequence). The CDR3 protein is CSAPRTVGPEQFF. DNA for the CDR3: TGCAGTGCCCCCAGGACAGTCGGTCCCGAGCAGTTCTTC.

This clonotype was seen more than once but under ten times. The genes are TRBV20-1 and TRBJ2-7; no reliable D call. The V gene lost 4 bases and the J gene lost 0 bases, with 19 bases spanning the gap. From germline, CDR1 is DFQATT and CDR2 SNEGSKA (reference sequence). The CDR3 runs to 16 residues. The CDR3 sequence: CSATLRRHLSSYEQYF. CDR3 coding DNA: TGCAGTGCTACCCTACGAAGGCATTTAAGCTCCTACGAGCAGTACTTC.

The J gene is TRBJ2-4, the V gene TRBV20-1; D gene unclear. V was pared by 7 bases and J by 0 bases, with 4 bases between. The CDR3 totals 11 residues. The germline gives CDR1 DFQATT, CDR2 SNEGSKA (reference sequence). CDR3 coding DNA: TGCAGTGTCGTAGCCAAAAACATTCAGTACTTC. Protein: CSVVAKNIQYF.

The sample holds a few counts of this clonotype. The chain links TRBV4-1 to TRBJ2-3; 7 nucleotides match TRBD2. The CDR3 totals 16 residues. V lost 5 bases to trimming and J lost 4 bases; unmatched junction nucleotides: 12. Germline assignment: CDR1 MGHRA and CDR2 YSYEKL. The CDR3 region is CASSERGREMADTQYF. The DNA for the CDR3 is TGCGCCAGCAGCGAAAGAGGGCGGGAGATGGCAGATACGCAGTATTTT.